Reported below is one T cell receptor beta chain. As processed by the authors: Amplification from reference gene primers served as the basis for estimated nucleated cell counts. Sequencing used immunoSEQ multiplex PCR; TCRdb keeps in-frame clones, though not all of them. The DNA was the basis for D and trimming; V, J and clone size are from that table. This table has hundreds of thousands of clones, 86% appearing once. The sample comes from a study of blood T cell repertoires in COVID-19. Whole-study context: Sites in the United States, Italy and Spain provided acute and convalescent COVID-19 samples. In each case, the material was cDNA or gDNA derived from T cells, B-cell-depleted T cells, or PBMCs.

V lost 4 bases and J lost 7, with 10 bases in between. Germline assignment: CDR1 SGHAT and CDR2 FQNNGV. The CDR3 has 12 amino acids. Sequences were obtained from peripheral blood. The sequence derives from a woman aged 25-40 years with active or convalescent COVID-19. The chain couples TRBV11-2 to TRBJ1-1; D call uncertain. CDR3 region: CASSSRGSEAFF. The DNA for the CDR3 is TGTGCCAGCAGCTCACGAGGTAGTGAAGCTTTCTTT.